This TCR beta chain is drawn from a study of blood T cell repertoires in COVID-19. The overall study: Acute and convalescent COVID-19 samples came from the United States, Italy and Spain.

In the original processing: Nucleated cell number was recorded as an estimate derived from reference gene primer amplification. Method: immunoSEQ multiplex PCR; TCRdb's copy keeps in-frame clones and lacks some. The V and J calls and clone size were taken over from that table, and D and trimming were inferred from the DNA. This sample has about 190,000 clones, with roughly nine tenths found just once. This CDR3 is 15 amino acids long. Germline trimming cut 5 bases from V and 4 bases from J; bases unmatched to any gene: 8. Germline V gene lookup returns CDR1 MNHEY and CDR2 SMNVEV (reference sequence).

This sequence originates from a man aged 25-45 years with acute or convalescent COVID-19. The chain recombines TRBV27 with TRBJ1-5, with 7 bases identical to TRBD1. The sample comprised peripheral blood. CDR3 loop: CASSPTGWRNQPQHF. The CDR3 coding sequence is TGTGCCAGCAGTCCGACAGGGTGGAGGAATCAGCCCCAGCATTTT.